Presented here are 10 T cell receptor beta chains from one specimen sequenced in a study of T cell repertoires in cytomegalovirus infection. TCRdb re-called the reads through MiXCR, storing one row per CDR3 protein. The sample has about 900,000 distinct CDR3 sequences, approximately 31% seen once. Antigen specificity for these receptors is unknown. The sample consisted of cultured CD8+ T cells from PBMCs, taken from culture after CMV antigen stimulation. These receptors all stem from a human donor in good health (CMV status not recorded). Some clones in this sample may be carry-over from other donors' samples.

This clonotype was found a few times. The rearrangement joins TRBV27 to TRBJ1-2, with D unresolved. The CDR3 extends over 14 amino acids. Germline V gene sequence: CDR1 MNHEY, CDR2 SMNVEV (reference sequence). Trimming took off 1 base at V and 2 bases at J, with 8 bases between the two ends. The CDR3 loop is CASSLYFENYGYTF. The CDR3 DNA follows: TGTGCCAGCAGTTTATATTTCGAAAACTATGGCTACACCTTC.

This clonotype was detected many times. This chain connects TRBV7-8 to TRBJ2-2; TRBD1 agrees at 9 bases. J lost 5 bases, V lost 5 bases, and 6 bases had no gene match. The CDR3 runs to 15 residues. CDR1 and CDR2 (germline): SGHVS, FQNEAQ. The CDR3 here is CASSPQGAGTGELFF. CDR3 nucleotides: TGTGCCAGCAGCCCACAGGGGGCAGGGACCGGGGAGCTGTTTTTT. Full variable domain (outside the CDR3, taken from reference TRBV7-8 and TRBJ2-2): GAGVSQSPRYKVAKRGQDVALRCDPISGHVSLFWYQQALGQGPEFLTYFQNEAQLDKSGLPSDRFFAERPEGSVSTLKIQRTQQEDSAVYLCASSPQGAGTGELFFGEGSRLTVL.

This clonotype was seen a handful of times. V is TRBV12-3 or TRBV12-4 and J is TRBJ2-3, with unresolved D. The CDR3 has 14 residues. V was shortened by 6 bases and J by 1 base, with 11 bases between the two germline ends. CDR3 in amino acids: CASSPPGGTDTQYF. The CDR3 DNA reads as TGTGCCAGCAGCCCCCCTGGGGGCACAGATACGCAGTATTTT.

This clonotype was seen only a few times. V usage is TRBV29-1 and J usage is TRBJ1-2; no clear D gene. CDR1 is SQVTM, CDR2 ANQGSEA, per germline. V was trimmed by 2 bases and J by 8 bases, leaving 15 bases between them. The CDR3 is 13 amino acids. As DNA, the CDR3 is TGCAGCGTTGAAAAGGTCCCCGCAAGAGGCTACACCTTC. It is translated as CSVEKVPARGYTF.

J is TRBJ2-5 and V is TRBV15, with D perhaps matching TRBD1 (6 bases). The CDR3 totals 15 residues. Trimming pared 3 bases from V and 0 bases from J, leaving 11 bases between. Germline values: CDR1 LNHNV, CDR2 YYDKDF (reference sequence). CDR3 nucleotides: TGTGCCACCAGCAGCGGGGCAGGGGACCAAGAGACCCAGTACTTC. This gives the protein CATSSGAGDQETQYF.

This sequence joins TRBV12-3 or TRBV12-4 and TRBJ1-1; 9 bases align to TRBD1. The CDR3 has 16 amino acids. Trimming took 2 bases from V and 6 from J; bases not matched to a gene: 10. The DNA for the CDR3 is TGTGCCAGCAGTTTAAGTGGGACAGGGATATACGCTGAAGCTTTCTTT. This translates into CASSLSGTGIYAEAFF.

This clonotype was picked up many times. The chain uses TRBV27 and TRBJ1-1; D unclear. Germline V gene data show CDR1 as MNHEY and CDR2 as SMNVEV (reference sequence). V gave up 6 bases and J gave up 5 bases, with 10 bases separating them. The CDR3 extends over 12 amino acids. CDR3 DNA: TGTGCCAGCAGGGTCCCGGGGACTGAAGCTTTCTTT. It codes for CASRVPGTEAFF.

This clonotype appeared a single time. The rearrangement links TRBV27 to TRBJ1-2; D remains unclear. The CDR3 covers 14 residues. Germline CDR1 reads MNHEY; CDR2 reads SMNVEV (reference sequence). V was shortened by 4 bases and J by 4 bases, with 13 bases between the two germline ends. CDR3 in DNA: TGTGCCAGCAGTTCAACTTGGGCCCCCTATGGCTACACCTTC. This gives the protein CASSSTWAPYGYTF.

V usage is TRBV10-3 and J usage is TRBJ2-7, with no clear D. CDR1 is ENHRY, CDR2 SYGVKD, per germline. CDR3 length equals 12 residues. The V end was cut by 3 bases, the J end by 6 bases, with 9 bases between. The CDR3 nucleotides read TGTGCCATCAGTGATCGCTGGGCCGAGCAGTACTTC. Translated: CAISDRWAEQYF.

This chain joins TRBV12-3 or TRBV12-4 and TRBJ2-7, with 13 bases aligning to TRBD2. Unmatched junction bases numbered 4, after V lost 5 bases and J lost 3 bases. The CDR3 extends over 15 amino acids. The CDR3: CASSARTSGGYEQYF. The DNA for the CDR3 is TGTGCCAGCAGTGCAAGGACTAGCGGGGGCTACGAGCAGTACTTC.